Described below is a single T cell receptor (beta chain) sequence and its context. This sample is drawn from a study of cytomegalovirus exposure and HLA in healthy donors. The V gene's germline CDR1 is SQVTM and CDR2 ANQGSEA. CDR3 length: 14 residues. The trim removed 2 bases at V and 9 bases at J, leaving 10 bases unmatched. The PCR had 60 Vbeta and 13 Jbeta primers. Clones were read by immunoSEQ multiplex PCR, and TCRdb kept only the in-frame ones, dropping some. The data contain about 150,000 clones, approximately 80% of them singletons. The receptor comes from a middle-aged woman in good health and CMV-seronegative. The chain joins TRBV29-1 to TRBJ1-5, with 7 positions matching TRBD1. The sequenced material came from PBMCs. The CDR3 spells CSVETGDGSGPQHF. As DNA, the CDR3 is TGCAGCGTTGAAACAGGGGACGGATCCGGGCCCCAGCATTTT.